This T cell receptor (beta chain) was captured in a study of T cells in Graves' hyperthyroidism and ophthalmopathy. Findings and limits, study-wide: Among thyroid clonotypes expanded above 0.001, most also appeared in blood.

Amplified TCR beta CDR3 regions derived from RNA transcripts. The HTBI primer set was used in a first-round RT-PCR of the TCR CDR3. Each CDR3 protein is one row after TCRdb ran MiXCR on the multiplex PCR reads. The sample carries about 640,000 distinct CDR3 sequences, roughly 15% recorded once. Trimming removed 3 bases at V and 0 bases at J, with 9 bases between. This CDR3 region has 14 residues. CDR1 SNHLY and CDR2 FYNNEI come from the germline V gene. Among ophthalmopathy patients, the Clinical Activity Score reached at least 3, the NOSPECS grade reached at least 4, and duration remained under 3 months. This clonotype came up once. Its target is not known.

This sequence was found in a woman in her forties or fifties with Graves' ophthalmopathy. The chain carries TRBV2 and TRBJ2-7, with no clear D. Sequenced sample: blood. Here the CDR3 reads CASSDWAFSYEQYF. The DNA of the CDR3 is TGTGCCAGCAGTGATTGGGCCTTCTCCTACGAGCAGTACTTC.